This TCR beta chain was obtained from a study of blood T cell repertoires in COVID-19. At the level of the study: From the United States, Italy and Spain came samples of acute and convalescent COVID-19. The cDNA or gDNA used as material had been derived from T cells, B-cell-depleted T cells, or PBMCs.

CDR1 and CDR2 from the germline V gene are SNHLY and FYNNEI. Trimming at V came to 6 bases and at J to 2 bases, leaving 9 bases not matched to a gene. The CDR3 contains 17 residues. As handled by the study authors: Reference gene primer amplification in the assay estimated nucleated cell counts. Using immunoSEQ multiplex PCR, the repertoire was profiled, and TCRdb retains in-frame clones only, with some absent. That table gives V, J and clone size, and the DNA gave D and trimming. The data show approximately 380,000 clones, about 85% seen once. The clonotype originates from a woman aged 18 to 35 with acute or convalescent COVID-19. V and J are TRBV2 and TRBJ2-1, with TRBD2 identical over 11 bases. Sequences were obtained from peripheral blood. The CDR3 coding sequence is TGTGCCAGCAGCCCAAGGACTAGCGGGCAAGCCTACAATGAGCAGTTCTTC. It codes for CASSPRTSGQAYNEQFF.